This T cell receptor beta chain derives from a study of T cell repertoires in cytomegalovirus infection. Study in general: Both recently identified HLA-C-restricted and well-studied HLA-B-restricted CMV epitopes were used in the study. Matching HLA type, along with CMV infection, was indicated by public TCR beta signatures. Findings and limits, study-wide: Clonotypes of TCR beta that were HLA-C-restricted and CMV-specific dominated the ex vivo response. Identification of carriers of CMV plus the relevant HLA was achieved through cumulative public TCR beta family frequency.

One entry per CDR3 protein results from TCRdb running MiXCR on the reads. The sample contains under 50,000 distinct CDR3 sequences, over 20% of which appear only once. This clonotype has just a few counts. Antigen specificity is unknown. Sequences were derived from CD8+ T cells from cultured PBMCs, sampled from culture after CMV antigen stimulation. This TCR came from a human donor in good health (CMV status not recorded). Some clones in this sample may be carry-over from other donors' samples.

The CDR3 bases are TGTGCCAGCAGGGGGGACGGAAGGAACACTGAAGCTTTCTTT. It is translated as CASRGDGRNTEAFF. The V call is TRBV7-9, the J call TRBJ1-1; D might be TRBD1 (5 bases). This CDR3 region has 14 residues. Germline CDR1 reads SEHNR; CDR2 reads FQNEAQ (reference sequence). Trimming pared 6 bases from V and 1 base from J, leaving 12 bases between.